This T cell receptor beta chain originates from a study of Ad26.COV2.S vaccination and SARS-CoV-2 variants. Across the study: Donor had been placed in the Ad26.COV2.S arm of the COV1001 trial.

Specified treatment: roughly 20 received Ad26.COV2.S at low or high dose, single or two shots; five or six received placebo; per-sample allocation not given. Collection of samples fell on day 63 after the first vaccine or placebo injection. This vaccine is an Ad26 vector that expresses the Wuhan-strain SARS-CoV-2 spike. About this clone itself: Other DNA sequences in this sample translate to the same CDR3.

The V and J ends lost 3 bases and 0 bases respectively, with 5 bases between them. Germline V lookup: CDR1 SGHTA, CDR2 FQGTGA. The CDR3 sequence is 13 residues long. Clones were read by immunoSEQ multiplex PCR, and TCRdb kept only the in-frame ones, dropping some. The repertoire holds about 680,000 clones, 80% to 90% seen once, with about 1.5% in the top ten. Here the sequenced sample was peripheral blood, taken in a trial of Ad26.COV2.S vaccine versus placebo. This receptor was taken from a person between 18 and 65 years old who received the Ad26.COV2.S COVID-19 vaccine or a placebo. The rearrangement links TRBV7-3 to TRBJ1-1, with a possible D match to TRBD1 (5 bases). CDR3 DNA: TGTGCCAGCAGCTTGACAGTGAACACTGAAGCTTTCTTT. This gives the protein CASSLTVNTEAFF.